This T cell receptor beta chain emerged from a study of blood T cell repertoires in COVID-19. Study-wide context: Spain, Italy and the United States supplied samples that represented acute and convalescent COVID-19.

Measured with immunoSEQ multiplex PCR; TCRdb has only the in-frame clones, and not every one. The sample includes under 200,000 clones, roughly 93% of them seen just once. The germline V and J ends were trimmed by 5 bases and 5 bases, with 18 bases remaining between them. The CDR3 contains 15 residues. In germline, CDR1 is LNHDA, CDR2 SQIVND (reference sequence). This chain uses TRBV19 with TRBJ1-1, with unresolved D. Source material: peripheral blood. This TCR derives from a man between 18 and 29 years old with COVID-19, enrolled during active disease. CDR3 nucleotides: TGTGCCAGTAGTCTCCGGTCATACACGGAGACTGAAGCTTTCTTT. Translating gives CASSLRSYTETEAFF.